The clone carrying this TCR beta chain was seen once. The data stem from a study of radiation and T cells in renal cell carcinoma. Sample time point: blood 2 weeks post-SBRT. Treatment noted: 15 Gy SBRT to primary tumor, nephrectomy 4 weeks later. Method: immunoSEQ multiplex PCR; TCRdb's copy keeps in-frame clones and lacks some. Among some 76,000 clones listed, roughly 82% were seen once. CDR3 length: 15 residues. Germline CDR1 reads SEHNR; CDR2 reads FQNEAQ (reference sequence). V lost 1 base and J 0 bases, leaving 4 bases between the germline ends. This receptor was identified in a man in his sixties with renal cell carcinoma. The sample here was blood, taken from a patient whose treatment included radiotherapy and nephrectomy. The chain couples TRBV7-9 to TRBJ2-6; D is uncertain. For the CDR3, the DNA is TGTGCCAGCAGCTTAGACGGCTCTGGGGCCAACGTCCTGACTTTC. This translates into CASSLDGSGANVLTF.